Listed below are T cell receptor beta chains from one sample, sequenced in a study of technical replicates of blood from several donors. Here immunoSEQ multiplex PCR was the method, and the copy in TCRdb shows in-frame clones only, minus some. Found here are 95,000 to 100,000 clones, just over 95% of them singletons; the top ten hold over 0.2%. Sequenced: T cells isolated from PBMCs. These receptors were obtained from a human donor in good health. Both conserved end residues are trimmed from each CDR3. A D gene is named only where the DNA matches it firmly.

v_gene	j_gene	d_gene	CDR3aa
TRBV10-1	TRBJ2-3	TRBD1	ASSSGQGPDTQY
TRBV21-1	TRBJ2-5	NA	ASRHTGPTRGETQY
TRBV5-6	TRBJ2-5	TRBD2	ASNDPGLAGGPETQY
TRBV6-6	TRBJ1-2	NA	ASSPGLYGYT
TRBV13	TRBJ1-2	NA	ASSFQGTNGYT
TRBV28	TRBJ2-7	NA	ASSDTRHPYEQY
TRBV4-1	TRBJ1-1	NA	ASSQGSNGRAVSEAF
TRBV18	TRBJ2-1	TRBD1	ASSGTGAGEQF
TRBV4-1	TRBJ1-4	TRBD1	ASSQEPVTGDLFATNEKLF
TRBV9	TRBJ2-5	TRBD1	ASSPGQGSETQY
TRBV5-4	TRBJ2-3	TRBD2	ASSLLSGGSTDTQY
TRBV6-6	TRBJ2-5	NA	AGFKEGAIQETQY
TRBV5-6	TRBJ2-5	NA	ASHWGRGETQY
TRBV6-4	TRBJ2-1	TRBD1	ASSDLPGDRGNEQF
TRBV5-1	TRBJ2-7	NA	ASSSGQSQEQY
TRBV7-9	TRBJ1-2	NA	ASSSPGGVYNYGYT
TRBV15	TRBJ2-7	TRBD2	ATSRDFGTSVYEQY
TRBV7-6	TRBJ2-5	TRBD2	ASSLAALEFLAGVGQETQY
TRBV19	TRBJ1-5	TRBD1	ASSIDVQGVGQPQH
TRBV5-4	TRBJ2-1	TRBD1	ASSIGTGTSYNEQF
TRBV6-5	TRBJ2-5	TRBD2	ASRAGTIQETQY
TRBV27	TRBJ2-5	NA	ASSLVQKETQY
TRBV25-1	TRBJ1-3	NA	ASSVHGNTIY
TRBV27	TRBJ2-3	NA	ASSLIPISLGEYTDTQY
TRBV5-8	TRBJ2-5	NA	ASSLALVETQY
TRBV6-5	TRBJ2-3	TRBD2	ASRPTSLADTQY
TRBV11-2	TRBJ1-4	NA	ASSSTGLNEKLF
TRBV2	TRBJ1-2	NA	ASSVYSYGYT
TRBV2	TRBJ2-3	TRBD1	ASNTGQGGGNTQY